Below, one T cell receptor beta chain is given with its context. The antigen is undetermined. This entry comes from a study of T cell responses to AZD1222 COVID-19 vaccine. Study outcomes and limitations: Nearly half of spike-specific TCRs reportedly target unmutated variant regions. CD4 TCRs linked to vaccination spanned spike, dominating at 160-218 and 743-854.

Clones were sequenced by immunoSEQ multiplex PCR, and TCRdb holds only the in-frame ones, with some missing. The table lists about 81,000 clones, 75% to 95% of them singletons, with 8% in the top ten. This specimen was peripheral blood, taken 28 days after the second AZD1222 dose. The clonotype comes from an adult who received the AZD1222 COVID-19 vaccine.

CDR3 coding DNA: TGTGCCAGCAGTCCCCTGGGGGGCCTCGTTAATGAGCAGTTCTTC. Translated, it gives CASSPLGGLVNEQFF. The chain recombines TRBV6-2 or TRBV6-3 with TRBJ2-1; D may match TRBD1 or TRBD2 (6 bases each). CDR1 is MNHEY and CDR2 is SVGEGT in the germline V gene. Trimming took off 5 bases at V and 7 bases at J, with 18 bases between the two ends. The CDR3 sequence is 15 residues long.